The clone carrying this T cell receptor beta chain is a singleton in its sample. The data derive from a study of T cell changes during pregnancy in multiple sclerosis. Sequencing used immunoSEQ multiplex PCR; TCRdb keeps in-frame clones, though not all of them. The table records roughly 70,000 clones, roughly nine tenths of them present only once. Per germline, CDR1 MDHEN and CDR2 SYDVKM. This CDR3 has 17 residues. Trimming stripped 1 base from V and 5 bases from J, with 18 bases between. The rearrangement uses TRBV28 and TRBJ1-5; TRBD1 is a possible D gene (6 bases). The receptor comes from a female donor with multiple sclerosis, enrolled in a pregnancy study. The source material was peripheral blood, sampled in the third trimester of pregnancy. The CDR3 region has the DNA TGTGCCAGCAGTTTATCGCCCCAGGGGACGCGCGATCAGCCCCAGCATTTT. Protein: CASSLSPQGTRDQPQHF. Full variable domain (remainder filled in from reference TRBV28 and TRBJ1-5): DVKVTQSSRYLVKRTGEKVFLECVQDMDHENMFWYRQDPGLGLRLIYFSYDVKMKEKGDIPEGYSVSREKKERFSLILESASTNQTSMYLCASSLSPQGTRDQPQHFGDGTRLSIL.